These 8 T cell receptor beta chains were sequenced from one sample in a study of OX40 agonist ivuxolimab in advanced cancers. The data were produced by immunoSEQ multiplex PCR, yet TCRdb's version contains in-frame clones alone and is incomplete. The sample lists roughly 92,000 clones; around nine tenths were seen once. Sequencing was performed on CD4+ or CD8+ T cells sorted from blood, taken in a trial of the OX40 agonist ivuxolimab. The receptor set was obtained from an adult with an advanced solid tumor such as melanoma, head and neck, liver or kidney cancer.

The DNA of the CDR3 is TGTGCCAGCATCGGGGGCGGGGAGTTCTTC. The encoded protein is CASIGGGEFF. V gene TRBV2 combines with J gene TRBJ2-1; D may be TRBD1 or TRBD2 (6 bases each). Germline values: CDR1 SNHLY, CDR2 FYNNEI. The CDR3 runs 10 residues. V was pared by 7 bases and J by 14 bases, with 12 bases between.

The rearrangement joins TRBV7-3 to TRBJ2-5; 10 bases agree with TRBD1. This CDR3 has 14 residues. V lost 5 bases and J lost 4; bases outside the gene matches: 4. Germline assignment: CDR1 SGHTA and CDR2 FQGTGA. CDR3 sequence reads: CASSPRTGGETQYF. DNA of the CDR3: TGTGCCAGCAGCCCACGGACAGGGGGAGAGACCCAGTACTTC.

The rearrangement joins TRBV7-2 to TRBJ1-3, with TRBD1 as a possible D gene (6 bases). CDR1 and CDR2 (germline): SGHTA, FQGNSA. The CDR3 covers 13 residues. V lost 5 bases and J lost 5, with 10 bases in between. Written as DNA, the CDR3 is TGTGCCAGCAGCCGGGACAAGAGAAACACCATATATTTT. It specifies CASSRDKRNTIYF.

V gene TRBV19 combines with J gene TRBJ1-3; maybe TRBD1 (5 bases). The V gene lost 3 bases and the J gene lost 3 bases, with 15 bases spanning the gap. Germline values: CDR1 LNHDA, CDR2 SQIVND (reference sequence). This CDR3 spans 16 amino acids. The CDR3 loop reads CASSIITGSGGNTIYF. DNA for the CDR3: TGTGCCAGTAGTATCATTACAGGCTCTGGTGGAAACACCATATATTTT.

The CDR3 protein is CASSRNEKLFF. The CDR3 DNA reads TGTGCCAGTAGCCGTAATGAAAAACTGTTTTTT. The chain recombines TRBV19 with TRBJ1-4; no reliable D call. The CDR3 totals 11 residues. Trimming cost V 6 bases and J 4 bases, with 3 bases left between them. Germline V lookup: CDR1 LNHDA, CDR2 SQIVND (reference sequence).

This chain connects TRBV19 to TRBJ2-3; 8 bases align to TRBD2. After removal of 5 bases from V and 3 bases from J, the junction contained 10 bases not matched to a gene. The germline V gene has CDR1 LNHDA and CDR2 SQIVND (reference sequence). The CDR3 length is 16 residues. CDR3 DNA: TGTGCCAGTAGTTTTTCGGGAGGGGGTCGGACAGATACGCAGTATTTT. It yields the protein CASSFSGGGRTDTQYF. The full variable domain, completed using reference TRBV19 and TRBJ2-3, is DGGITQSPKYLFRKEGQNVTLSCEQNLNHDAMYWYRQDPGQGLRLIYYSQIVNDFQKGDIAEGYSVSREKKESFPLTVTSAQKNPTAFYLCASSFSGGGRTDTQYFGPGTRLTVL.

V and J are TRBV7-1 and TRBJ2-5; the D is unclear. TRBV7-1 counts as an open reading frame of uncertain function. The V end lost 6 bases, the J end lost 5 bases, and 25 bases lay between the germline ends. The CDR3 is 17 residues long. The CDR3 sequence: CASSEQQWIIVDETQYF. The CDR3 coding sequence is TGTGCCAGCAGTGAGCAGCAGTGGATCATCGTCGACGAGACCCAGTACTTC.

The chain uses TRBV5-8 and TRBJ2-3; 14 positions match TRBD2. This CDR3 is built from 15 residues. CDR1 SGHTS and CDR2 YDEGEE come from the germline V gene. V lost 3 bases and J lost 4; bases outside the gene matches: 1. CDR3 residues: CASSWGLAGADTQYF. DNA for the CDR3: TGTGCCAGCAGCTGGGGACTAGCGGGAGCAGATACGCAGTATTTT. The full variable domain, its missing parts supplied by reference TRBV5-8 and TRBJ2-3, is EAGVTQSPTHLIKTRGQQATLRCSPISGHTSVYWYQQALGLGLQFLLWYDEGEERNRGNFPPRFSGRQFPNYSSELNVNALELEDSALYLCASSWGLAGADTQYFGPGTRLTVL.